Shown below are 11 T cell receptor beta chains from a single sample sequenced in a study of T cells in Graves' hyperthyroidism and ophthalmopathy. RNA transcripts served as the template for amplifying TCR beta CDR3 regions. First-round RT-PCR targeting the TCR CDR3 was performed with the HTBI primer set. TCRdb reprocessed the multiplex PCR reads via MiXCR and lists one record per CDR3 protein. The sample lists more than 350,000 distinct CDR3 sequences; more than 14% were seen once. Sequenced: blood. Receptors originate from a woman aged 25 to 39 with Graves' ophthalmopathy.

In its sample, this clonotype was seen many times. The V and J genes are TRBV3-1 and TRBJ1-2; no clear D. The CDR3 has 14 residues. V lost 5 bases and J lost 1, with 11 bases in between. The V gene's germline CDR1 is LGHDT and CDR2 YNNKEL (reference sequence). CDR3 DNA sequence: TGTGCCAGCAGCAACAGCGCTAGTAACTATGGCTACACCTTC. Protein: CASSNSASNYGYTF.

This clonotype showed up many times. V and J are TRBV12-3 or TRBV12-4 and TRBJ1-6, with a possible D match to TRBD1 (5 bases). The CDR3 is made up of 15 amino acids. V lost 7 bases and J 7 bases, leaving 17 bases between the germline ends. The CDR3 DNA reads TGTGCCAGCACTGTGGGAGGGGCTGTAAATTCACCCCTCCACTTT. This codes for CASTVGGAVNSPLHF.

This clonotype was detected ten times or more. Here the CDR3 reads CASSRTGQGNSPLHF. CDR3 DNA: TGTGCCAGCAGCAGAACGGGACAGGGCAATTCACCCCTCCACTTT. The V call is TRBV7-6, the J call TRBJ1-6; 9 positions match TRBD1. The V gene end was trimmed by 5 bases and the J gene end by 7 bases; junction bases not matched to a gene: 6. Germline loops: CDR1 SGHVS, CDR2 FNYEAQ. The CDR3 sequence is 15 residues long.

This clonotype was seen at least ten times. The chain is built from TRBV28 and TRBJ2-5; no clear D gene. V was clipped by 5 bases and J by 4 bases, with 5 bases between them. The CDR3 is 11 amino acids. Germline CDR1 reads MDHEN; CDR2 reads SYDVKM. The CDR3 protein is CASSRAETQYF. For the CDR3, the DNA is TGTGCCAGCAGTCGAGCAGAGACCCAGTACTTC.

This clonotype was observed at least ten times. The chain recombines TRBV18 with TRBJ2-1; 10 nucleotides match TRBD1. CDR3 length equals 15 residues. V lost 4 bases to trimming and J lost 6 bases; unmatched junction nucleotides: 6. The germline V gene encodes CDR1 KGHSH and CDR2 LQKENI. The CDR3: CASSLGQGSSNEQFF. CDR3 DNA: TGTGCCAGCTCACTGGGACAGGGGTCTTCCAATGAGCAGTTCTTC.

This clonotype was seen more than once but under ten times. The chain has TRBV20-1 and TRBJ2-1, with 14 nucleotides matching TRBD2. Trimming cost V 1 base and J 9 bases; bases outside gene matches: 5. The CDR3 has 15 amino acids. Looked up from germline, CDR1 is DFQATT and CDR2 is SNEGSKA (reference sequence). CDR3 coding DNA: TGCAGTGCTAGAGCGACTAGCGGGGGGGCGGGTGAGCAGTTCTTC. Its translation: CSARATSGGAGEQFF.

This chain links TRBV28 with TRBJ2-7, with TRBD1 identical over 8 bases. The CDR3 contains 12 residues. Germline values: CDR1 MDHEN, CDR2 SYDVKM. The trim removed 8 bases at V and 5 bases at J, leaving 5 bases unmatched. CDR3 DNA sequence: TGTGCCAGCTGGACAGGGCCCAACGAGCAGTACTTC. Protein: CASWTGPNEQYF.

This clonotype has only a few counts. The chain is built from TRBV5-5 and TRBJ1-1; 8 positions agree with TRBD1. V shed 2 bases and J 3 bases; nucleotides not matched to a gene: 6. The CDR3 has 15 residues. Germline CDR1 reads SGHKS; CDR2 reads YYEKEE (reference sequence). As DNA, the CDR3 is TGTGCCAGCAGCTTCTCCAGGACAGGGCACACTGAAGCTTTCTTT. Protein product: CASSFSRTGHTEAFF.

For this clonotype: A much larger clone differs from this one at a single base, so this may be a read error. The chain uses TRBV6-1 and TRBJ1-2, with TRBD1 matching over 10 bases. Per germline, CDR1 MNHNS and CDR2 SASEGT. This CDR3 spans 14 amino acids. With V trimmed by 2 bases and J by 9 bases, 6 bases remained unmatched. As DNA, the CDR3 is TGTGCCAGCAGTGAAAGGGGACAGGGGAAATGCTACACCTTC. Amino acids: CASSERGQGKCYTF.

This clonotype appeared many times. This chain links TRBV18 with TRBJ1-6; D remains ambiguous. The germline V gene encodes CDR1 KGHSH and CDR2 LQKENI. V was trimmed by 3 bases and J by 0 bases, leaving 9 bases between them. The CDR3 has 16 residues. CDR3 region: CASSPKASSYNSPLHF. In nucleotides, the CDR3 is TGTGCCAGCTCACCCAAAGCGAGCTCCTATAATTCACCCCTCCACTTT.

This clonotype showed up many times. This chain uses TRBV7-3 with TRBJ1-2, with D maybe TRBD1 (5 bases). CDR3 length equals 13 residues. The V end lost 5 bases, the J end lost 6 bases, and 13 bases lay between the germline ends. Germline V gene sequence: CDR1 SGHTA, CDR2 FQGTGA. The CDR3 nucleotides are TGTGCCAGCAGCCAAAACGGCAGGGATGGCTACACCTTC. It yields the protein CASSQNGRDGYTF.